The 31 T cell receptor beta chains below were found in one sample sequenced in a study of CD8 T cells in Susac syndrome. Reverse transcription of roughly 0.5 to 1 ug RNA was carried out with random hexamers. TCRdb re-analysed the immunoSEQ multiplex PCR reads in MiXCR, keeping a single row per CDR3 protein. The sample holds roughly 180,000 distinct CDR3 sequences, 85% to 95% seen once. What was sequenced was CD4+ T cells from PBMCs. Receptors originate from a human donor in good health.

The V gene is TRBV6-6, the J gene TRBJ2-2; no definite D call. Trimming cost V 2 bases and J 3 bases, with 4 bases left between them. CDR3 length: 13 amino acids. Germline V lookup: CDR1 MNHNY, CDR2 SVGAGI (reference sequence). CDR3 in amino acids: CASSYGDTGELFF. CDR3 sequence (DNA): TGTGCCAGCAGTTACGGAGACACCGGGGAGCTGTTTTTT.

The count of this clonotype is one. The chain combines TRBV12-3 or TRBV12-4 with TRBJ1-2; D gene uncertain. CDR3 length: 12 residues. Trimming pared 5 bases from V and 6 bases from J, leaving 10 bases between. For the CDR3, the DNA is TGTGCCAGCAGTCCAAGACGGGATGGCTACACCTTC. Translating gives CASSPRRDGYTF.

In DNA, the CDR3 is TGCAGTGCAGAGGACGGGGAGGGAAACATTCAGTACTTC. This sequence encodes CSAEDGEGNIQYF. This chain connects TRBV20-1 to TRBJ2-4; 7 nucleotides line up with TRBD2. CDR1 and CDR2 from the germline V gene are DFQATT and SNEGSKA (reference sequence). CDR3 length: 13 residues. Trimming at V came to 6 bases and at J to 6 bases, leaving 8 bases not matched to a gene.

The chain recombines TRBV7-8 with TRBJ2-1; no firm D call. This CDR3 region has 15 residues. Germline loops: CDR1 SGHVS, CDR2 FQNEAQ. The V and J ends lost 2 bases and 8 bases respectively, with 16 bases between them. The CDR3 DNA sequence: TGTGCCAGCAGCTTACTTGCCCCCCTTGGCTATGAGCAGTTCTTC. This codes for CASSLLAPLGYEQFF.

The V and J genes are TRBV5-1 and TRBJ2-7; 8 bases agree with TRBD1. Per germline, CDR1 SGHRS and CDR2 YFSETQ. The CDR3 is 14 residues long. The junction had 7 bases not matched to a gene; V was cut back by 4 bases and J by 4 bases. The CDR3 DNA sequence: TGCGCCAGCAGCGAGGACAGGGTGGGATACGAGCAGTACTTC. Its translation is CASSEDRVGYEQYF. Combining the CDR3 with reference TRBV5-1 and TRBJ2-7 gives the whole variable domain KAGVTQTPRYLIKTRGQQVTLSCSPISGHRSVSWYQQTPGQGLQFLFEYFSETQRNKGNFPGRFSGRQFSNSRSEMNVSTLELGDSALYLCASSEDRVGYEQYFGPGTRLTVT.

This clonotype was seen only a few times. The J gene is TRBJ1-1, the V gene TRBV6-5; no clear D gene. V lost 3 bases to trimming and J lost 6 bases, with 8 bases between them. The CDR3 has 12 residues. Germline V CDR1 and CDR2: MNHEY, SVGAGI. CDR3 bases: TGTGCCAGCAGTTATAGCCCCGCTGAAGCTTTCTTT. Residues: CASSYSPAEAFF.

This clonotype was detected only once. This chain connects TRBV29-1 to TRBJ2-3; D call uncertain. The CDR3 is 12 amino acids. Trimming left V 0 bases short and J 5 bases short, with 6 bases between. CDR1 SQVTM and CDR2 ANQGSEA come from the germline V gene. For the CDR3, the DNA is TGCAGCGTTGAAGAAGGTGGAGATACGCAGTATTTT. This sequence encodes CSVEEGGDTQYF.

V gene TRBV3-1 combines with J gene TRBJ2-7; 10 nucleotides line up with TRBD2. Trimming cost V 1 base and J 7 bases; bases outside gene matches: 10. The CDR3 loop spans 16 amino acids. The germline V gene has CDR1 LGHDT and CDR2 YNNKEL (reference sequence). CDR3 in DNA: TGTGCCAGCAGCCAAGTTCCCCTAGCGGGAGAGGGGGAGCAGTACTTC. It specifies CASSQVPLAGEGEQYF.

J is TRBJ2-3 and V is TRBV6-2 or TRBV6-3; TRBD1 matches at 8 bases. Germline-derived CDR1 and CDR2 are MNHEY and SVGEGT. The CDR3 sequence is 17 residues long. With V trimmed by 5 bases and J by 4 bases, 14 bases remained unmatched. CDR3 loop: CASSRQGAGSSSDTQYF. CDR3 sequence (DNA): TGTGCCAGCAGTCGTCAGGGGGCCGGGAGCAGCTCAGATACGCAGTATTTT.

This rearrangement joins TRBV25-1 to TRBJ1-2; D gene uncertain. V lost 1 base and J lost 2, with 8 bases in between. This CDR3 contains 14 residues. Germline V gene sequence: CDR1 MGHDK, CDR2 SYGVNS. CDR3 DNA: TGTGCCAGCAGTGAATTCGGGCAGAACTATGGCTACACCTTC. Protein: CASSEFGQNYGYTF.

The chain has TRBV29-1 and TRBJ2-5; 11 bases line up with TRBD2. Germline trimming cut 6 bases from V and 3 bases from J; bases unmatched to any gene: 6. Germline-derived CDR1 and CDR2 are SQVTM and ANQGSEA. CDR3 length: 14 residues. For the CDR3, the DNA is TGCAGCGTGGCCGGGACTAGCGGAGAAGAGACCCAGTACTTC. It codes for CSVAGTSGEETQYF.

Here the CDR3 reads CASSVAEATDTQYF. CDR3 DNA: TGTGCCAGCAGCGTAGCGGAGGCCACAGATACGCAGTATTTT. The chain couples TRBV9 to TRBJ2-3; possibly TRBD2 for D (5 bases). Trimming removed 0 bases at V and 2 bases at J, with 7 bases between. Germline CDR1 and CDR2: SGDLS and YYNGEE. This CDR3 comprises 14 residues.

The genes are TRBV29-1 and TRBJ2-3; D unresolved. Trimming removed 7 bases at V and 2 bases at J, with 13 bases between. This CDR3 spans 13 amino acids. Germline CDR1 and CDR2: SQVTM and ANQGSEA. The CDR3 reads CSAWTSPTDTQYF. The CDR3 DNA is TGCAGCGCGTGGACCTCCCCCACAGATACGCAGTATTTT.

In its sample, this clonotype was seen once. The chain uses TRBV29-1 and TRBJ2-6, with 10 nucleotides matching TRBD1. CDR1 is SQVTM, CDR2 ANQGSEA, per germline. This CDR3 has 15 amino acids. V lost 3 bases and J lost 1; bases outside the gene matches: 0. Written as DNA, the CDR3 is TGCAGCGTTGAGGACAGGGGGTCTGGGGCCAACGTCCTGACTTTC. Translating gives CSVEDRGSGANVLTF.

V usage is TRBV7-3 and J usage is TRBJ2-3; D remains ambiguous. V was trimmed by 3 bases and J by 4 bases, leaving 8 bases between them. Germline V gives CDR1 SGHTA, CDR2 FQGTGA. The CDR3 length is 13 residues. In nucleotides, the CDR3 is TGTGCCAGCAGCTTGCTAAGCGCAGATACGCAGTATTTT. Amino acid sequence: CASSLLSADTQYF.

The CDR3 region is CASSPRGSREEETQYF. The CDR3, as DNA: TGTGCCAGCAGTCCCCGGGGCTCCCGGGAGGAAGAGACCCAGTACTTC. V and J are TRBV6-6 and TRBJ2-5; 7 positions agree with TRBD2. V trimming: 5 bases; J trimming: 3 bases; junction bases outside the gene matches: 12. The CDR3 is 16 amino acids. The V gene's germline CDR1 is MNHNY and CDR2 SVGAGI (reference sequence).

The gene calls are TRBV2 and TRBJ1-3; D call uncertain. In germline, CDR1 is SNHLY, CDR2 FYNNEI. The CDR3 consists of 15 residues. The V end was cut by 4 bases, the J end by 0 bases, with 10 bases between. CDR3 region: CASSAELSSGNTIYF. CDR3 DNA sequence: TGTGCCAGCAGTGCCGAATTGAGCTCTGGAAACACCATATATTTT.

This chain links TRBV29-1 with TRBJ1-1, with a possible D match to TRBD1 (5 bases). The CDR3 covers 18 residues. Germline V gives CDR1 SQVTM, CDR2 ANQGSEA. V gave up 6 bases and J gave up 1 base, with 27 bases separating them. CDR3 coding DNA: TGCAGCGTCGGACACAACCCAACGACTGGGGGGACGAACACTGAAGCTTTCTTT. It translates to CSVGHNPTTGGTNTEAFF.

The chain uses TRBV30 and TRBJ1-5; 9 bases match TRBD1. This CDR3 region has 16 residues. V shed 3 bases and J 0 bases; nucleotides not matched to a gene: 6. The germline gives CDR1 GTSNPN, CDR2 SVGIG (reference sequence). The CDR3 bases are TGTGCCTGGAGCACCCGGGGACAGGGTAGCAATCAGCCCCAGCATTTT. It specifies CAWSTRGQGSNQPQHF.

This clonotype was seen a few times. The V call is TRBV3-1, the J call TRBJ1-4; D uncertain. The germline V gene encodes CDR1 LGHDT and CDR2 YNNKEL (reference sequence). Trimming removed 1 base at V and 12 bases at J, with 6 bases between. The CDR3 sequence is 11 residues long. The DNA for the CDR3 is TGTGCCAGCAGCCAAGGAAGAGAACTGTTTTTT. Its protein is CASSQGRELFF.

V and J are TRBV18 and TRBJ2-1, with TRBD2 matching over 7 bases. The V gene end was trimmed by 5 bases and the J gene end by 4 bases; junction bases not matched to a gene: 8. Per the germline V gene, CDR1 is KGHSH and CDR2 is LQKENI. The CDR3 runs 15 residues. The CDR3 DNA reads TGTGCCAGCTCAGAAGGACTAGTCAATTACAATGAGCAGTTCTTC. Protein: CASSEGLVNYNEQFF. The entire variable domain, with the rest obtained from reference TRBV18 and TRBJ2-1, is as follows: NAGVMQNPRHLVRRRGQEARLRCSPMKGHSHVYWYRQLPEEGLKFMVYLQKENIIDESGMPKERFSAEFPKEGPSILRIQQVVRGDSAAYFCASSEGLVNYNEQFFGPGTRLTVL.

The gene calls are TRBV29-1 and TRBJ1-2; D unresolved. V was trimmed by 4 bases and J by 8 bases, leaving 11 bases between them. This CDR3 is built from 11 residues. Per the germline V gene, CDR1 is SQVTM and CDR2 is ANQGSEA. The CDR3 is CSVAAFGGYTF. The CDR3 nucleotides are TGCAGCGTTGCCGCCTTTGGAGGCTACACCTTC.

The V and J genes are TRBV7-9 and TRBJ2-7; D is perhaps TRBD1 (6 bases). The V and J ends lost 2 bases and 5 bases respectively, with 13 bases between them. The CDR3 sequence is 14 residues long. In germline, CDR1 is SEHNR, CDR2 FQNEAQ (reference sequence). The CDR3 DNA follows: TGTGCCAGCAGCTTAAGTCACAGGGCCGACGAGCAGTACTTC. Its protein is CASSLSHRADEQYF.

This rearrangement joins TRBV20-1 to TRBJ2-7; possible D gene TRBD1, 7 bases. V dropped 5 bases and J dropped 4 bases, with 18 bases sitting between them. This CDR3 region has 14 residues. Germline V gives CDR1 DFQATT, CDR2 SNEGSKA (reference sequence). The CDR3 here is CSADGTAGRYEQYF. The CDR3 nucleotides are TGCAGTGCTGATGGGACAGCGGGCCGGTACGAGCAGTACTTC.

The gene calls are TRBV4-2 and TRBJ1-2, with D uncertain. The germline V gene encodes CDR1 LGHNA and CDR2 YNFKEQ. The length of the CDR3 is 11 residues. Trimming left V 0 bases short and J 8 bases short, with 4 bases between. CDR3 coding DNA: TGTGCCAGCAGCCAAGATCTCGGCTACACCTTC. The encoded protein is CASSQDLGYTF.

This clonotype was seen a single time. This chain joins TRBV7-3 and TRBJ2-7, with a possible D match to TRBD1 (6 bases). The V gene lost 5 bases and the J gene lost 6 bases, with 17 bases spanning the gap. The CDR3 is 14 residues long. Germline V CDR1 and CDR2: SGHTA, FQGTGA. CDR3 loop: CASSLLGTSIEQYF. Here the CDR3 DNA reads TGTGCCAGCAGCCTCCTTGGGACATCCATCGAGCAGTACTTC.

The V and J genes are TRBV12-3 or TRBV12-4 and TRBJ2-7; no firm D call. The V end was cut by 5 bases, the J end by 0 bases, with 5 bases between. The CDR3 length is 12 residues. The CDR3 DNA is TGTGCCAGCAGTCAGAGCTCCTACGAGCAGTACTTC. This encodes CASSQSSYEQYF.

The chain combines TRBV5-4 with TRBJ2-7, with 12 bases identical to TRBD2. The V gene's germline CDR1 is SGHNT and CDR2 YYREEE (reference sequence). Unmatched junction bases numbered 5, after V lost 4 bases and J lost 0 bases. This CDR3 spans 16 amino acids. The CDR3 loop is CASSAGLAGSSYEQYF. Written as DNA, the CDR3 is TGTGCCAGCAGCGCGGGACTAGCGGGTTCCTCCTACGAGCAGTACTTC.

A single count supports this clonotype. The chain recombines TRBV5-4 with TRBJ2-3; 11 bases line up with TRBD1. With 4 bases clipped from V and 4 bases from J, the junction kept 8 bases outside the gene matches. Germline V CDR1 and CDR2: SGHNT, YYREEE (reference sequence). This CDR3 has 16 residues. CDR3 loop: CASSPGRDRGADTQYF. The CDR3 nucleotides read TGTGCCAGCAGCCCAGGGCGGGACAGGGGGGCAGATACGCAGTATTTT.

The chain has TRBV29-1 and TRBJ2-1, with TRBD2 identical over 8 bases. The CDR3 spans 14 residues. Trimming cost V 4 bases and J 9 bases; bases outside gene matches: 11. Germline-derived CDR1 and CDR2 are SQVTM and ANQGSEA. The CDR3 here is CSVGPSGPKGEQFF. CDR3 in DNA: TGCAGCGTTGGTCCTAGCGGGCCTAAGGGTGAGCAGTTCTTC.

This sequence joins TRBV3-1 and TRBJ1-1; D perhaps matches TRBD1 (6 bases). Trimming took 0 bases from V and 10 from J, leaving 15 bases between them. This CDR3 has 14 residues. Per the germline V gene, CDR1 is LGHDT and CDR2 is YNNKEL (reference sequence). The CDR3 protein is CASSQDAGAGGAFF. The CDR3, as DNA: TGTGCCAGCAGCCAAGACGCAGGGGCGGGAGGAGCTTTCTTT. Full variable domain (missing parts from reference TRBV3-1 and TRBJ1-1): DTAVSQTPKYLVTQMGNDKSIKCEQNLGHDTMYWYKQDSKKFLKIMFSYNNKELIINETVPNRFSPKSPDKAHLNLHINSLELGDSAVYFCASSQDAGAGGAFFGQGTRLTVV.